The rows below give T cell receptor beta chains drawn from one sample of a study of T-cell reconstitution after alpha-beta-depleted transplantation in children. TCRdb reanalysed the PCR reads using MiXCR and keeps one entry per CDR3 protein. Of a few hundred thousand distinct CDR3 sequences in the sample, around 13% were seen once. Material: PBMCs, mostly from graft donor cells, obtained 360 days after TCRalphabeta/CD19-depleted stem cell transplant. The receptors come from a male patient aged 10-17 years who had a stem cell transplant for acute myeloid leukemia, so the T cells may come from the graft donor. The CDR3 runs from the conserved cysteine through the conserved F or W. A D gene is named only where the DNA matches it firmly. Clone sizes are given selectively: once, few, many, or a class where the clone is expanded.

clone size	CDR3 length	J gene	V gene	D gene	CDR3 protein	CDR3 DNA
few	14	TRBJ2-2	TRBV15	NA	CAATGGLNTGELFF	TGTGCCGCAACTGGGGGGCTGAACACCGGGGAGCTGTTTTTT
NA	14	TRBJ2-1	TRBV29-1	NA	CSVDPLGLANEQFF	TGCAGCGTTGACCCCCTTGGTCTAGCTAATGAGCAGTTCTTC
NA	14	TRBJ2-5	TRBV18	NA	CASSPRGGEETQYF	TGTGCCAGCTCACCACGAGGGGGAGAAGAGACCCAGTACTTC
many	15	TRBJ2-2	TRBV5-1	NA	CASSLPRGNTGELFF	TGCGCCAGCAGCTTACCTAGAGGGAACACCGGGGAGCTGTTTTTT
few	14	TRBJ2-1	TRBV7-3	NA	CASNGGPGYNEQFF	TGTGCCAGCAACGGAGGGCCAGGCTACAATGAGCAGTTCTTC
few	19	TRBJ2-3	TRBV7-3	TRBD2	CASSHFPGLAGGPGDTQYF	TGTGCCAGCAGCCATTTCCCGGGACTAGCGGGAGGGCCTGGAGATACGCAGTATTTT
NA	15	TRBJ2-1	TRBV7-9	NA	CASSPTIASYNEQFF	TGTGCCAGCAGCCCCACAATAGCCTCCTACAATGAGCAGTTCTTC
NA	15	TRBJ2-7	TRBV6-5	NA	CASSYFLGTSYEQYF	TGTGCCAGCAGTTACTTTCTAGGGACCTCCTACGAGCAGTACTTC
few	14	TRBJ1-3	TRBV29-1	NA	CSARRSGGGNTIYF	TGCAGCGCCAGGCGGAGCGGGGGAGGAAACACCATATATTTT
NA	15	TRBJ2-1	TRBV5-1	TRBD2	CASSASGTSHQEQFF	TGCGCCAGCAGCGCCTCCGGGACTAGCCACCAAGAGCAGTTCTTC
NA	14	TRBJ2-3	TRBV19	NA	CASTQGLSTDTQYF	TGTGCCAGCACCCAGGGGCTTTCCACAGATACGCAGTATTTT
few	17	TRBJ2-2	TRBV4-3	NA	CASSHDDGNANTGELFF	TGCGCCAGCAGCCACGATGACGGAAACGCGAACACCGGGGAGCTGTTTTTT
NA	17	TRBJ2-6	TRBV7-9	NA	CASSRPQGSPGANVLTF	TGTGCCAGCAGCCGTCCGCAGGGTTCACCCGGGGCCAACGTCCTGACTTTC
once	13	TRBJ2-7	TRBV7-2	TRBD2	CASRTSGMWEQYF	TGTGCCAGCCGGACTAGCGGGATGTGGGAGCAGTACTTC
few	13	TRBJ1-3	TRBV28	NA	CASIGGIGNTIYF	TGTGCCAGCATTGGAGGTATTGGAAACACCATATATTTT
NA	18	TRBJ2-3	TRBV20-1	TRBD2	CSASKGLAGVNRADTQYF	TGCAGTGCTAGTAAGGGACTAGCGGGAGTAAATAGGGCAGATACGCAGTATTTT
NA	16	TRBJ2-1	TRBV4-3	TRBD2	CASSQETSGRHNEQFF	TGCGCCAGCAGCCAAGAGACTAGCGGGAGGCACAATGAGCAGTTCTTC
NA	15	TRBJ2-3	TRBV7-2	NA	CASSWGQPSTDTQYF	TGTGCCAGCAGCTGGGGACAACCTAGCACAGATACGCAGTATTTT
many	13	TRBJ2-3	TRBV7-3	NA	CASSLTGPDTQYF	TGTGCCAGCAGTCTCACGGGCCCAGATACGCAGTATTTT
many	15	TRBJ1-1	TRBV28	NA	CASSLLRAPGTEAFF	TGTGCCAGCAGTTTATTACGGGCTCCAGGCACTGAAGCTTTCTTT
NA	15	TRBJ2-7	TRBV20-1	NA	CSAHETRRISYEQYF	TGCAGTGCCCACGAAACTAGAAGAATATCCTACGAGCAGTACTTC
few	15	TRBJ2-1	TRBV9	TRBD2	CASSVEEAGYNEQFF	TGTGCCAGCAGCGTAGAGGAAGCGGGGTACAATGAGCAGTTCTTC
few	15	TRBJ2-7	TRBV5-1	TRBD2	CASSSTSGSAYEQYF	TGCGCCAGCAGCTCGACTAGCGGGAGCGCCTACGAGCAGTACTTC
NA	17	TRBJ2-7	TRBV4-3	NA	CASSQGRGSVTGYEQYF	TGCGCCAGCAGCCAAGGGAGGGGATCGGTTACCGGCTACGAGCAGTACTTC
few	14	TRBJ2-7	TRBV7-2	TRBD2	CASSLTSGRTEQYF	TGTGCCAGCAGCTTGACTAGCGGGAGGACCGAGCAGTACTTC
NA	15	TRBJ2-2	TRBV12-3/TRBV12-4	TRBD2	CASSLGLAGSGELFF	TGTGCCAGCAGTTTAGGGCTAGCGGGGTCAGGGGAGCTGTTTTTT
few	12	TRBJ2-6	TRBV29-1	TRBD1	CSVVDRVNVLTF	TGCAGCGTTGTGGACAGGGTCAACGTCCTGACTTTC
NA	16	TRBJ2-1	TRBV27	TRBD2	CASSSLAGDSYNEQFF	TGTGCCAGCAGTTCACTAGCGGGAGACTCCTACAATGAGCAGTTCTTC
many	16	TRBJ2-1	TRBV29-1	TRBD2	CSVASLAGILYNEQFF	TGCAGCGTTGCTAGTCTAGCGGGAATACTTTACAATGAGCAGTTCTTC
few	18	TRBJ2-5	TRBV5-4	TRBD2	CASSLTPETSGDQETQYF	TGTGCCAGCAGCTTGACTCCTGAGACTAGCGGAGATCAAGAGACCCAGTACTTC
NA	15	TRBJ2-1	TRBV9	TRBD2	CASSVLLAGEGEQFF	TGTGCCAGCAGCGTGTTACTAGCGGGAGAAGGTGAGCAGTTCTTC
few	14	TRBJ1-2	TRBV15	NA	CATSSRDVNYGYTF	TGTGCCACCAGCAGCCGGGACGTTAACTATGGCTACACCTTC
NA	15	TRBJ2-7	TRBV29-1	TRBD1	CSVEGTGQGSYEQYF	TGCAGCGTTGAAGGGACAGGACAGGGAAGTTACGAGCAGTACTTC
many	12	TRBJ2-1	TRBV28	NA	CASSSDYDEQFF	TGTGCCAGCAGTTCGGACTATGACGAGCAGTTCTTC
many	11	TRBJ2-7	TRBV14	NA	CASSHVGEQYF	TGTGCCAGCAGCCACGTGGGGGAGCAGTACTTC
few	12	TRBJ2-3	TRBV7-2	NA	CASSYYPPSQYF	TGTGCCAGCAGCTATTATCCCCCCTCGCAGTATTTT
few	14	TRBJ2-7	TRBV28	NA	CASSPRRPFYEQYF	TGTGCCAGCAGTCCCCGAAGGCCGTTCTACGAGCAGTACTTC
NA	14	TRBJ2-1	TRBV19	NA	CAGPRTVSYNEQFF	TGTGCCGGTCCGCGGACAGTCTCCTACAATGAGCAGTTCTTC